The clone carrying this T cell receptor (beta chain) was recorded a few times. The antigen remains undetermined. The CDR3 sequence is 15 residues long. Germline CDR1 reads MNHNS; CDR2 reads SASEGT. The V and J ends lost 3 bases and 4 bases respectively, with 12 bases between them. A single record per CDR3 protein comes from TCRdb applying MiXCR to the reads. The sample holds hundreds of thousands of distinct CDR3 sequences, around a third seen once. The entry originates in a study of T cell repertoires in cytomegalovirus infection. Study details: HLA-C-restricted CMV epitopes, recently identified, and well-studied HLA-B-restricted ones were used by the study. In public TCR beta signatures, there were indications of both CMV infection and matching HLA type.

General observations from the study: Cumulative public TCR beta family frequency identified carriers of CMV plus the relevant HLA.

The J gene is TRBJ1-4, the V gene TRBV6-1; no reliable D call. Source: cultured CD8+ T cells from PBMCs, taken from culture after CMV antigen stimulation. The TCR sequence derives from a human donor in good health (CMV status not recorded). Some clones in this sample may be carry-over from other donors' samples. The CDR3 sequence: CASSEPGAYNEKLFF. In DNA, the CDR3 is TGTGCCAGCAGTGAGCCGGGAGCTTATAATGAAAAACTGTTTTTT.